This TCR beta chain emerged from a study of OX40 agonist ivuxolimab in advanced cancers. The V gene lost 4 bases and the J gene lost 8 bases, with 12 bases spanning the gap. CDR1 SGHDT and CDR2 YYEEEE come from the germline V gene. The CDR3 consists of 13 residues. Clones were sequenced by immunoSEQ multiplex PCR, and TCRdb holds only the in-frame ones, with some missing. The table lists some 64,000 clones, roughly nine tenths of them singletons, with roughly 20% in the top ten. Sequenced material: CD4+ or CD8+ T cells sorted from blood, taken in a trial of the OX40 agonist ivuxolimab. The chain combines TRBV5-6 with TRBJ1-4; a possible D gene is TRBD1 (6 bases). The receptor comes from an adult with an advanced solid tumor such as melanoma, head and neck, liver or kidney cancer. The CDR3 loop reads CASSHTDREKLFF. DNA for the CDR3: TGTGCCAGCAGCCACACCGACAGGGAAAAACTGTTTTTT.